A selection of T cell receptor beta chains follows, all from one sample in a study of cytomegalovirus exposure and HLA in healthy donors. Here immunoSEQ multiplex PCR was the method, and the copy in TCRdb shows in-frame clones only, minus some. The sample holds 100,000 to 150,000 clones; roughly 85% are singletons and the top ten take roughly 3.7%. Sequencing was performed on PBMCs. The receptors here all came from a woman aged 40 to 55 in good health and CMV-seropositive. The CDR3 runs from the conserved cysteine through the conserved F or W. A D gene is named only where the DNA matches it firmly. Size is stated for part of the rows, as once, few or many counts, or as a class when the clone is expanded.

clone_size d_call j_call v_call cdr3_nt cdr3_aa
. TRBD2 TRBJ2-7 TRBV5-5 TGTGCCAGCAGCTTGGGACTAGCGGGTCACTCCTACGAGCAGTACTTC CASSLGLAGHSYEQYF
once TRBD1 TRBJ1-2 TRBV15 TGTGCCACCAGCAGACCAGGGGACAGGGGCTACACCTTC CATSRPGDRGYTF
. TRBD2 TRBJ2-3 TRBV9 TGTGCCAGCAGCCCCTGGACTAGCGGGGTTACAGATACGCAGTATTTT CASSPWTSGVTDTQYF
. . TRBJ1-3 TRBV6-1 TGTGCCAGCAGTGCCAGGGATGACTCTGGAAACACCATATATTTT CASSARDDSGNTIYF
. . TRBJ2-3 TRBV25-1 TGTGCCAGCGACCAGGGGGGTACGCAGTATTTT CASDQGGTQYF
. TRBD1 TRBJ2-7 TRBV9 TGTGCCAGCAGCCCCAGGATCGACAGGGGTGAGCAGTACTTC CASSPRIDRGEQYF
once TRBD1 TRBJ2-1 TRBV6-5 TGTGCCAGCAGCCCCCCGGGACAGATTGAGCAGTTCTTC CASSPPGQIEQFF
. . TRBJ1-1 TRBV18 TGTGCCAGCTCACCAGTCGGGGGAAGCACTGAAGCTTTCTTT CASSPVGGSTEAFF
once . TRBJ2-1 TRBV19 TGTGCCAGTAGTCCCCGGGACACCCTGTCTCATGAGCAGTTCTTC CASSPRDTLSHEQFF
. . TRBJ2-7 TRBV2 TGTGCCAGCAGTGAAGCGCCGGAGAGACAGGCTGCCTACGAGCAGTACTTC CASSEAPERQAAYEQYF
once . TRBJ1-1 TRBV7-9 TGTGCCAGCAGCTTAGCGCAGGGATTTAGCACTGAAGCTTTCTTT CASSLAQGFSTEAFF
. TRBD1 TRBJ1-5 TRBV30 TGTGCCTGGAGTGCAACAGGGGAGGGCAATCAGCCCCAGCATTTT CAWSATGEGNQPQHF
. . TRBJ2-4 TRBV29-1 TGCAGCGGCAGGGTTGCCCAAAACATTCAGTACTTC CSGRVAQNIQYF
. . TRBJ2-7 TRBV11-2 TGTGCCAGCAGCCACGTGCAGGGGTTCCACGAGCAGTACTTC CASSHVQGFHEQYF
. TRBD1 TRBJ2-3 TRBV5-1 TGCGCCAGCGGGGGACAGGACGGCACAGATACGCAGTATTTT CASGGQDGTDTQYF
. TRBD2 TRBJ2-7 TRBV9 TGTGCCAGCAGCTTTGGACTAGACTCCTACGAGCAGTACTTC CASSFGLDSYEQYF
. TRBD2 TRBJ2-1 TRBV5-1 TGCGCCAGCAGCTTCGCGGGAGTTGTCCGTGAGCAGTTCTTC CASSFAGVVREQFF
. . TRBJ2-1 TRBV11-2 TGTGCCAGCAGCCCAGCCATAACGGGAGAGCAGTTCTTC CASSPAITGEQFF
. TRBD1 TRBJ1-5 TRBV5-1 TGCGCCAGCAGCCCGGGACAGATTAATCAGCCCCAGCATTTT CASSPGQINQPQHF
once TRBD1 TRBJ2-5 TRBV9 TGTGCCAGCAGTACAGGGGCCGACCAAGAGACCCAGTACTTC CASSTGADQETQYF
. TRBD1 TRBJ1-1 TRBV7-8 TGTGCCAGCACCTCAGGGGGGACGGCTGAAGCTTTCTTT CASTSGGTAEAFF
. TRBD2 TRBJ2-3 TRBV27 TGTGCCAGCAGACTCTTTAGCGGGAGAGGAATAGATACGCAGTATTTT CASRLFSGRGIDTQYF
. . TRBJ1-5 TRBV30 TGTGCCTGGAGTTCCCGAGGGAACAATCAGCCCCAGCATTTT CAWSSRGNNQPQHF
. TRBD2 TRBJ2-7 TRBV6-5 TGTGCCAGCAAAACTAGCGAACATTCCTACGAGCAGTACTTC CASKTSEHSYEQYF
. TRBD1 TRBJ1-1 TRBV28 TGTGCCAGCAGTCCTGGACAGGGAGTGAACACTGAAGCTTTCTTT CASSPGQGVNTEAFF
. . TRBJ2-3 TRBV6-5 TGTGCCAGTACCCCGGAAGGGAGAGATACGCAGTATTTT CASTPEGRDTQYF
. . TRBJ1-2 TRBV5-1 TGCGCCAGCAGCTTGGAAAGTTCAGCTAACTATGGCTACACCTTC CASSLESSANYGYTF
. . TRBJ2-5 TRBV28 TGTGCCAGCACCTGGACAGCTCAAGAGACCCAGTACTTC CASTWTAQETQYF
. TRBD2 TRBJ2-7 TRBV7-2 TGTGCCAGCAGCTTAGATATAGCGGGGACCTACGAGCAGTACTTC CASSLDIAGTYEQYF
. TRBD2 TRBJ2-5 TRBV6-5 TGTGCCAGCAGTTACTCAGCGGGAGGGGGCTTCGGAACCCAGTACTTC CASSYSAGGGFGTQYF
once . TRBJ2-7 TRBV28 TGTGCCAGCAGTTTACAGGGTGTGTACTACGAGCAGTACTTC CASSLQGVYYEQYF
. . TRBJ2-2 TRBV25-1 TGTGCCAGCAGTAACAGTAACACCGGGGAGCTGTTTTTT CASSNSNTGELFF
once . TRBJ2-1 TRBV7-2 TGTGCCAGCAGCTTGGCGGGCGGCAATGAGCAGTTCTTC CASSLAGGNEQFF
. . TRBJ2-1 TRBV6-5 TGTGCCAGCAGTTACCAACAGGGTTACAATGAGCAGTTCTTC CASSYQQGYNEQFF
once TRBD1 TRBJ2-5 TRBV7-8 TGTGCCAGCAGCTTATCACCGGGACAGGAAAAAGAGACCCAGTACTTC CASSLSPGQEKETQYF
. TRBD2 TRBJ2-1 TRBV10-2 TGCGCCAGCAGTGGCGGGACTACCAATGAGCAGTTCTTC CASSGGTTNEQFF
. TRBD1 TRBJ2-7 TRBV18 TGTGCCAGCTCACCATCAGGGGGATCCTACGAGCAGTACTTC CASSPSGGSYEQYF
. TRBD1 TRBJ1-4 TRBV5-1 TGCGCCAGCAGCACACAACAGGGGGCGCAGGGTGAAAAACTGTTTTTT CASSTQQGAQGEKLFF
. . TRBJ1-2 TRBV9 TGTGCCAGCAGCCAAGCCGACCGGGAATTGATCTCTGGCTACACCTTC CASSQADRELISGYTF
. TRBD2 TRBJ2-1 TRBV19 TGTGCCAGTAGTGAAGGACTAGCGGGGCCCTATGGTGAGCAGTTCTTC CASSEGLAGPYGEQFF
. . TRBJ1-5 TRBV2 TGTGCCAGCCACCTGGGGAGGAAAGGGGGCAATCAGCCCCAGCATTTT CASHLGRKGGNQPQHF
. . TRBJ2-2 TRBV15 TGTGCCACCAGCAGAGATATAGGGGGAACGAACACCGGGGAGCTGTTTTTT CATSRDIGGTNTGELFF
. TRBD1 TRBJ1-2 TRBV9 TGTGCCAGCAGCGAGGGACAGGGCTATGGCTACACCTTC CASSEGQGYGYTF
. TRBD1 TRBJ2-1 TRBV28 TGTGCCAGCAGTTGGGACAGGGGACATGAGCAGTTCTTC CASSWDRGHEQFF
. . TRBJ2-2 TRBV30 TGTGCCTGGATTGCAGGGCCGAACACCGGGGAGCTGTTTTTT CAWIAGPNTGELFF